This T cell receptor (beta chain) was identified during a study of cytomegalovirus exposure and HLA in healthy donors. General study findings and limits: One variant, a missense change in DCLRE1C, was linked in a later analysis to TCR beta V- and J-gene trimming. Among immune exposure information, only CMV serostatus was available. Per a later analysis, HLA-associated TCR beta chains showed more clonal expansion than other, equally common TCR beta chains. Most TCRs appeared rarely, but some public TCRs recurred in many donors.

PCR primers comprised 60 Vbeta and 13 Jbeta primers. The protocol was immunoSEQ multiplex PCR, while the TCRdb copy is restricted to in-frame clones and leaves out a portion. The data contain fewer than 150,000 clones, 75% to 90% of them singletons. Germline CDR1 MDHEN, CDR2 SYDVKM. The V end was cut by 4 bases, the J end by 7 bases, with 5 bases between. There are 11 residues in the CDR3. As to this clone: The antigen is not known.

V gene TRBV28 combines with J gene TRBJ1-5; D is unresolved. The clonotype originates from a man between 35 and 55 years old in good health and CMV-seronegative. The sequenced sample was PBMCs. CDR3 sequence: CASSSQQPQHF. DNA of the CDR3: TGTGCCAGCAGTTCACAGCAGCCCCAGCATTTT. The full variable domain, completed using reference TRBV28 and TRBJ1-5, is DVKVTQSSRYLVKRTGEKVFLECVQDMDHENMFWYRQDPGLGLRLIYFSYDVKMKEKGDIPEGYSVSREKKERFSLILESASTNQTSMYLCASSSQQPQHFGDGTRLSIL.